The 23 T cell receptor beta chains below were found in one sample sequenced in a study of somatic mutations in cytotoxic T cells in rheumatoid arthritis. The protocol was immunoSEQ multiplex PCR, while the TCRdb copy is restricted to in-frame clones and leaves out a portion. The data contain about 20,000 clones, about 68% of them seen just once; the ten biggest clones take up less than 6%. The material sequenced was CD8+ T cells sorted from blood. The receptors here all came from a man in his sixties in good health.

The rearrangement joins TRBV19 to TRBJ2-2; 10 positions agree with TRBD2. V lost 3 bases and J lost 5; bases outside the gene matches: 3. The CDR3 extends over 15 amino acids. The germline V gene has CDR1 LNHDA and CDR2 SQIVND (reference sequence). DNA for the CDR3: TGTGCCAGTAGTATTGGGACTAGCGTAACCGGGGAGCTGTTTTTT. This codes for CASSIGTSVTGELFF.

The chain is built from TRBV7-9 and TRBJ2-1; 7 bases are a match to TRBD2. V shed 5 bases, J shed 5 bases, and the junction held 15 bases outside the gene matches. The CDR3 contains 17 residues. CDR1 and CDR2 from the germline V gene are SEHNR and FQNEAQ (reference sequence). The DNA of the CDR3 is TGTGCCAGCAGCCCCCCCCCTACTAGCGAACGCGACAATGAGCAGTTCTTC. It encodes CASSPPPTSERDNEQFF.

The chain joins TRBV4-1 to TRBJ1-2; D ambiguous. Trimming stripped 1 base from V and 4 bases from J, with 10 bases between. CDR1 is MGHRA, CDR2 YSYEKL, per germline. The CDR3 is 14 amino acids. The CDR3 is CASSQVRGSYGYTF. The CDR3 bases are TGCGCCAGCAGCCAAGTAAGAGGCAGCTATGGCTACACCTTC.

The DNA of the CDR3 is TGTGCCAGCAGTCGGACAGAAAACTATGGCTACACCTTC. Translating it yields CASSRTENYGYTF. This chain connects TRBV2 to TRBJ1-2, with D maybe TRBD1 (6 bases). The ends were cut back, 5 bases at V and 2 bases at J, with 9 bases in the middle. From germline, CDR1 is SNHLY and CDR2 FYNNEI. The CDR3 loop spans 13 amino acids.

The chain carries TRBV18 and TRBJ2-7; the D is unclear. Looked up from germline, CDR1 is KGHSH and CDR2 is LQKENI. This CDR3 region has 15 residues. V was trimmed by 2 bases and J by 2 bases, leaving 13 bases between them. CDR3 sequence (DNA): TGTGCCAGCTCACCAAGTTATCAGGCTCCCTACGAGCAGTACTTC. This sequence encodes CASSPSYQAPYEQYF.

V gene TRBV29-1 combines with J gene TRBJ2-1, with 8 bases matching TRBD1. V shed 2 bases, J shed 8 bases, and the junction held 8 bases outside the gene matches. The CDR3 loop spans 14 amino acids. CDR1 and CDR2 from the germline V gene are SQVTM and ANQGSEA. The CDR3 here is CSVERSGGMDEQFF. DNA for the CDR3: TGCAGCGTTGAAAGGTCAGGGGGCATGGATGAGCAGTTCTTC.

The chain joins TRBV7-6 to TRBJ2-5; TRBD1 matches at 12 bases. Germline assignment: CDR1 SGHVS and CDR2 FNYEAQ. This CDR3 is 16 amino acids long. The V gene end was trimmed by 0 bases and the J gene end by 5 bases; junction bases not matched to a gene: 4. The CDR3 nucleotides are TGTGCCAGCAGCTTAGCCGGGACAGGGGGCCGGGAGACCCAGTACTTC. This encodes CASSLAGTGGRETQYF.

The rearrangement links TRBV19 to TRBJ2-3, with 11 bases fitting TRBD2. This CDR3 spans 15 amino acids. The V gene's germline CDR1 is LNHDA and CDR2 SQIVND (reference sequence). V was pared by 7 bases and J by 4 bases, with 7 bases of the junction left unmatched. The CDR3 nucleotides read TGTGCCAGTAACCAACTAGCGGGAGACGCAGATACGCAGTATTTT. This codes for CASNQLAGDADTQYF.

CDR3 residues: CASSPGQGAGANVLTF. The CDR3 coding sequence is TGCGCCAGCAGCCCGGGACAGGGGGCTGGGGCCAACGTCCTGACTTTC. The gene calls are TRBV5-1 and TRBJ2-6; TRBD1 aligns across 11 bases. Trimming at V came to 4 bases and at J to 2 bases, leaving 2 bases not matched to a gene. This CDR3 comprises 16 residues. The germline V gene has CDR1 SGHRS and CDR2 YFSETQ.

The chain links TRBV13 to TRBJ2-3; D possibly corresponds to TRBD1 (5 bases). In germline, CDR1 is PRHDT, CDR2 FYEKMQ (reference sequence). CDR3 length equals 15 residues. Trimming shortened V by 3 bases and J by 2 bases, and 12 bases separated the two germline ends. Written as DNA, the CDR3 is TGTGCCAGCAGCTTCGACAGAGTAAACACAGATACGCAGTATTTT. Translating gives CASSFDRVNTDTQYF.

This sequence joins TRBV27 and TRBJ2-5, with TRBD1 matching over 8 bases. J lost 3 bases, V lost 4 bases, and 10 bases had no gene match. This CDR3 region has 16 residues. Germline V gene data show CDR1 as MNHEY and CDR2 as SMNVEV (reference sequence). The CDR3 region is CASSSWTGRGEETQYF. The CDR3 DNA sequence: TGTGCCAGCAGTTCCTGGACAGGGAGAGGTGAAGAGACCCAGTACTTC.

This clone was counted only a few times. Other nucleotide sequences in the sample specify the same CDR3. The rearrangement uses TRBV4-3 and TRBJ2-7, with 8 positions matching TRBD1. Trimming cost V 1 base and J 1 base; bases outside gene matches: 0. CDR1 is LGHNA, CDR2 YSLEER, per germline. This CDR3 is built from 14 residues. CDR3 bases: TGCGCCAGCAGCCAAGGACAGGGGTCCTACGAGCAGTACTTC. The encoded protein is CASSQGQGSYEQYF.

Only a few counts were recorded for this clone. The rearrangement links TRBV6-5 to TRBJ2-3; D is perhaps TRBD2 (6 bases). This CDR3 comprises 14 residues. Trimming cost V 2 bases and J 3 bases, with 9 bases left between them. Germline-derived CDR1 and CDR2 are MNHEY and SVGAGI. Here the CDR3 DNA reads TGTGCCAGCAGTTACCCGGGAGAGACAGATACGCAGTATTTT. This translates into CASSYPGETDTQYF.

CDR3 loop: CASSPPTGGYEQYF. The CDR3 coding sequence is TGTGCCAGCTCACCACCGACAGGGGGCTACGAGCAGTACTTC. The chain employs TRBV18 and TRBJ2-7, with 9 bases identical to TRBD1. With 0 bases clipped from V and 3 bases from J, the junction kept 0 bases outside the gene matches. CDR3 length: 14 amino acids. Germline-derived CDR1 and CDR2 are KGHSH and LQKENI.

The chain couples TRBV7-3 to TRBJ2-7, with TRBD1 identical over 7 bases. Unmatched junction bases numbered 2, after V lost 5 bases and J lost 1 base. Germline loops: CDR1 SGHTA, CDR2 FQGTGA. CDR3 length: 13 amino acids. The CDR3 nucleotides are TGTGCCAGCAGCCAGGGACAGTCCTACGAGCAGTACTTC. The encoded protein is CASSQGQSYEQYF.

The genes are TRBV4-3 and TRBJ2-1, with 9 bases fitting TRBD2. V dropped 0 bases and J dropped 7; count of bases not matched to a gene: 10. This CDR3 spans 17 amino acids. CDR1 LGHNA and CDR2 YSLEER come from the germline V gene. The CDR3 DNA is TGCGCCAGCAGCCAAGAGCGCAGCGGGAGGAGTGGGAATGAGCAGTTCTTC. Its protein product is CASSQERSGRSGNEQFF.

This sequence joins TRBV4-1 and TRBJ1-4; D unclear. Germline V gene lookup returns CDR1 MGHRA and CDR2 YSYEKL. Trimming removed 0 bases from V and 7 bases from J, with 9 bases in between. The CDR3 covers 14 residues. CDR3 in DNA: TGCGCCAGCAGCCAAGAGCGGCGGGGTGAAAAACTGTTTTTT. Translated, it gives CASSQERRGEKLFF.

The rearrangement uses TRBV5-4 and TRBJ2-5, with D possibly TRBD2 on 5 matching bases. Per the germline V gene, CDR1 is SGHNT and CDR2 is YYREEE (reference sequence). The V and J ends lost 1 base and 4 bases respectively, with 14 bases between them. The CDR3 has 15 residues. Written as DNA, the CDR3 is TGTGCCAGCAGCTTGTTGGTCGGGGAGCCAGAGACCCAGTACTTC. Residues: CASSLLVGEPETQYF.

This sequence joins TRBV30 and TRBJ2-2; the D gene is possibly TRBD1 (5 bases). CDR3 length: 13 residues. Germline V gives CDR1 GTSNPN, CDR2 SVGIG (reference sequence). With 4 bases removed from V and 2 bases from J, the gap between germline ends came to 8 bases. The CDR3, as DNA: TGTGCCTGGATTCAGGGCAACACCGGGGAGCTGTTTTTT. It translates to CAWIQGNTGELFF.

The V and J genes are TRBV4-3 and TRBJ2-1; the D gene is possibly TRBD2 (6 bases). The germline V gene has CDR1 LGHNA and CDR2 YSLEER. CDR3 length: 15 amino acids. V gave up 0 bases and J gave up 0 bases, with 6 bases separating them. The CDR3 DNA is TGCGCCAGCAGCCAAGATAGCGGCTCCTACAATGAGCAGTTCTTC. The encoded protein is CASSQDSGSYNEQFF.

This chain uses TRBV4-1 with TRBJ2-3, with a weak D call TRBD1 (5 bases). Germline CDR1 MGHRA, CDR2 YSYEKL. The CDR3 spans 16 residues. The ends were cut back, 2 bases at V and 1 base at J, with 13 bases in the middle. The CDR3 protein is CASSQRQLGGTDTQYF. CDR3 DNA: TGCGCCAGCAGCCAACGACAGTTAGGGGGCACAGATACGCAGTATTTT.

The chain combines TRBV7-2 with TRBJ2-3; D is perhaps TRBD2 (6 bases). Germline CDR1 and CDR2: SGHTA and FQGNSA. V lost 2 bases and J 5 bases, leaving 17 bases between the germline ends. CDR3 size: 16 residues. The CDR3 spells CASSLSPGVSLDTQYF. DNA for the CDR3: TGTGCCAGCAGCTTATCTCCGGGAGTCTCCTTAGATACGCAGTATTTT.

The chain joins TRBV2 to TRBJ2-2, with a tentative D call TRBD1 (5 bases). CDR1 and CDR2 (germline): SNHLY, FYNNEI. The CDR3 is made up of 17 amino acids. V was trimmed by 2 bases and J by 5 bases, leaving 18 bases between them. CDR3 loop: CASSEYWAGKATGELFF. CDR3 sequence (DNA): TGTGCCAGCAGTGAATATTGGGCAGGGAAGGCAACCGGGGAGCTGTTTTTT.